This T cell receptor (beta chain) appears in the sequencing data of a study of blood T cell repertoires in COVID-19. Repertoires were generated with immunoSEQ multiplex PCR, while TCRdb's copy carries only in-frame clones and drops some. Here the sample spans hundreds of thousands of clones, 87% being singletons. The V gene's germline CDR1 is SGDLS and CDR2 YYNGEE. The CDR3 spans 14 residues. V gave up 4 bases and J gave up 5 bases; unmatched junction bases: 8. The chain uses TRBV9 and TRBJ1-2; 7 bases align to TRBD1. Sequencing was done on a sample of peripheral blood. The source is a man aged 60 to 69 who had recovered from COVID-19. The CDR3 protein is CASSQTGTAYGYTF. The DNA of the CDR3 is TGTGCCAGCAGCCAAACCGGGACAGCTTATGGCTACACCTTC.